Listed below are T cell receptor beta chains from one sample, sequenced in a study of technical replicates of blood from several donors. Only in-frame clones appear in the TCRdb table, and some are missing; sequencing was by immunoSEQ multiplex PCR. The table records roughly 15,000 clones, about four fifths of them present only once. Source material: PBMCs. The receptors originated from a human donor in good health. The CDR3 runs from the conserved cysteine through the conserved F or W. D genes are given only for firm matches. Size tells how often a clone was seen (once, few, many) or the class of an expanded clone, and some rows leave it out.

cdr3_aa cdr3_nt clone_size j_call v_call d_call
CASSIDLRGGTTNEKLFF TGTGCCAGTAGTATAGATCTTCGGGGCGGGACGACTAATGAAAAACTGTTTTTT NA TRBJ1-4 TRBV19 NA
CASSFDTGSYEQYF TGTGCCAGCAGCTTTGACACTGGCTCCTACGAGCAGTACTTC few TRBJ2-7 TRBV11-3 NA
CASSRAPPGRGAVSSYNEQFF TGCGCCAGCAGCCGAGCGCCCCCGGGCAGGGGCGCCGTCAGCTCCTACAATGAGCAGTTCTTC NA TRBJ2-1 TRBV5-1 NA
CASSESLTESSGNTIYF TGCGCCAGCAGTGAGTCGTTGACAGAAAGCTCTGGAAACACCATATATTTT NA TRBJ1-3 TRBV10-1 NA
CASSYLTSGRARTETQYF TGCGCCAGCAGCTACTTGACTAGCGGGAGGGCACGTACGGAGACCCAGTACTTC NA TRBJ2-5 TRBV5-1 TRBD2
CASSKQGTQPQHF TGTGCCAGTAGCAAGCAGGGTACTCAGCCCCAGCATTTT NA TRBJ1-5 TRBV19 NA
CATAGTSEADTQYF TGTGCCACCGCCGGGACTAGCGAGGCAGATACGCAGTATTTT NA TRBJ2-3 TRBV7-8 TRBD2
CASSLARQGYSYEQYF TGCGCCAGCAGCTTGGCTCGGCAGGGGTACTCCTACGAGCAGTACTTC NA TRBJ2-7 TRBV5-1 NA
CAWAEGSGNWNEQFF TGTGCCTGGGCGGAAGGTAGCGGCAATTGGAATGAGCAGTTCTTC NA TRBJ2-1 TRBV30 NA
CATAPGLAFPTEAFF TGTGCCACCGCTCCGGGGTTGGCGTTTCCCACTGAAGCTTTCTTT NA TRBJ1-1 TRBV6-5 NA
CASRQNTGSGYTF TGTGCCAGCAGACAAAACACCGGGTCGGGCTACACCTTC NA TRBJ1-2 TRBV11-1 NA
CASSPGSYEQFF TGTGCCAGCTCACCAGGGAGCTATGAGCAGTTCTTC NA TRBJ2-1 TRBV18 NA
CAWSVRGAYGYTF TGTGCCTGGAGTGTACGGGGGGCCTATGGCTACACCTTC NA TRBJ1-2 TRBV30 NA
CASSSKLFWTGTGELFF TGTGCCAGCAGCTCCAAGTTGTTTTGGACAGGCACCGGGGAGCTGTTTTTT NA TRBJ2-2 TRBV5-5 TRBD1
CASSLGGQGNTNEKLFF TGTGCCAGCAGTTTAGGGGGACAGGGAAACACTAATGAAAAACTGTTTTTT NA TRBJ1-4 TRBV6-9 TRBD1
CASRPTRIYEQFF TGTGCCAGCAGGCCAACAAGAATCTATGAGCAGTTCTTC NA TRBJ2-1 TRBV6-1 NA
CASSLVYDSYSYEQYF TGCGCCAGCAGCTTGGTGTATGACTCTTACTCCTACGAGCAGTACTTC NA TRBJ2-7 TRBV5-1 NA
CASSLKPTNRGSNEKLFF TGTGCCAGCAGCTTAAAACCGACTAACAGGGGCAGTAATGAAAAACTGTTTTTT NA TRBJ1-4 TRBV7-6 TRBD1
CASSETSPYGSTDTQYF TGTGCCAGCAGTGAAACTAGTCCCTATGGGTCAACAGATACGCAGTATTTT NA TRBJ2-3 TRBV2 NA
CASSTNTGGTEAFF TGCGCCAGCAGCACCAATACAGGGGGCACTGAAGCTTTCTTT NA TRBJ1-1 TRBV5-1 TRBD1
CASSTTGGYGELFF TGTGCCAGCAGCACGACAGGGGGCTACGGGGAGCTGTTTTTT NA TRBJ2-2 TRBV7-3 TRBD1
CATSRNRDRGMNTEAFF TGTGCCACCAGCAGAAATCGGGACAGGGGGATGAACACTGAAGCTTTCTTT NA TRBJ1-1 TRBV15 TRBD1
CASSRWTSGNYNEQFF TGTGCCAGCAGTAGATGGACTAGCGGGAACTACAATGAGCAGTTCTTC NA TRBJ2-1 TRBV2 TRBD2
CASSPEEYYEQYF TGTGCCAGCTCACCAGAGGAGTACTACGAGCAGTACTTC few TRBJ2-7 TRBV18 NA
CATSRDRGYYEQYF TGTGCCACCAGCAGAGACAGGGGCTACTACGAGCAGTACTTC NA TRBJ2-7 TRBV15 NA
CASSLGALRDQPQHF TGTGCCAGCAGCCTAGGGGCCCTCCGTGATCAGCCCCAGCATTTT NA TRBJ1-5 TRBV9 NA
CASTNIPGDTQYF TGTGCCAGCACTAATATCCCCGGAGATACGCAGTATTTT few TRBJ2-3 TRBV6-1 NA
CASSEAQDSSYEQYF TGTGCCAGCAGTGAAGCGCAGGACTCTTCCTACGAGCAGTACTTC NA TRBJ2-7 TRBV6-1 NA
CASSRGQGGTLGYEQYF TGTGCCAGCAGTAGGGGACAGGGAGGGACGTTGGGCTACGAGCAGTACTTC NA TRBJ2-7 TRBV11-2 TRBD1